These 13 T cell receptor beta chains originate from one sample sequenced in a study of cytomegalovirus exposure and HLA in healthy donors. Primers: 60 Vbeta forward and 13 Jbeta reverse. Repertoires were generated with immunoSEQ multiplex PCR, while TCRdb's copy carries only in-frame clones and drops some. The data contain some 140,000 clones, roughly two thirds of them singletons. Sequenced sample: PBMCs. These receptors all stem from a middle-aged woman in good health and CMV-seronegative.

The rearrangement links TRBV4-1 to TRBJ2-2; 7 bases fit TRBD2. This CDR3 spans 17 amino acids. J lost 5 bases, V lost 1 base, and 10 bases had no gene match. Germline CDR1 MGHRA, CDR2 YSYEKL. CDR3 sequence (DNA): TGCGCCAGCAGCCAAGTGCTGGGGGGGTCTAAGACCGGGGAGCTGTTTTTT. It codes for CASSQVLGGSKTGELFF.

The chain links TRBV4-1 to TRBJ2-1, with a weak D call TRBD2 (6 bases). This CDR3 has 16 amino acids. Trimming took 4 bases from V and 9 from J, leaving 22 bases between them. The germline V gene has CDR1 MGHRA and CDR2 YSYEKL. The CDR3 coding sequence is TGCGCCAGCAGCCGAGGCCATGGTTCGGGGGTAACTGAGCAGTTCTTC. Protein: CASSRGHGSGVTEQFF.

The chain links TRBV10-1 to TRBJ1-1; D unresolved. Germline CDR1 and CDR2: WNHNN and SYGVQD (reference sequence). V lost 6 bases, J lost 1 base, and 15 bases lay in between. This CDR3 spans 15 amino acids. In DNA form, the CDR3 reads TGCGCCAGCAGAGAAAAGGAGGAGGCGAACACTGAAGCTTTCTTT. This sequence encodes CASREKEEANTEAFF.

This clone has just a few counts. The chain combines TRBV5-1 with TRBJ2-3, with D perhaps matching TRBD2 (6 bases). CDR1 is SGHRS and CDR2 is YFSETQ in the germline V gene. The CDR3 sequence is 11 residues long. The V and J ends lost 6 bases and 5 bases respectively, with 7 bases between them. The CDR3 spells CASMGGDTQYF. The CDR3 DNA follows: TGCGCCAGCATGGGGGGAGATACGCAGTATTTT.

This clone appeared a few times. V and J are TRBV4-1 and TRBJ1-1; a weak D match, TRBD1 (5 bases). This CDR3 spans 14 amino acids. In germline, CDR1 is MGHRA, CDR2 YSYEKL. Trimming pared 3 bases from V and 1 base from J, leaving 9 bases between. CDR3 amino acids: CASSQGPANTEAFF. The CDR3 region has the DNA TGCGCCAGCAGCCAGGGGCCCGCGAACACTGAAGCTTTCTTT.

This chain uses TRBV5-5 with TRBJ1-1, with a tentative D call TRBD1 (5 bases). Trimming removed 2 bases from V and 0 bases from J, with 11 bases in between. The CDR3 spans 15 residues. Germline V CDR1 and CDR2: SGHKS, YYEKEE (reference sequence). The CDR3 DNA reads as TGTGCCAGCAGCTTCACCCGGGACTTGAACACTGAAGCTTTCTTT. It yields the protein CASSFTRDLNTEAFF.

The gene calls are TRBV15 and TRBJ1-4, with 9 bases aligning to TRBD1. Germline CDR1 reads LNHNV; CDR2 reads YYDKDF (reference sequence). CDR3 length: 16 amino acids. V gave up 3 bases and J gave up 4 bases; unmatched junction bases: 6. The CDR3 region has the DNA TGTGCCACCAGCAGGAGCTGGGACAGGGATAATGAAAAACTGTTTTTT. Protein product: CATSRSWDRDNEKLFF.

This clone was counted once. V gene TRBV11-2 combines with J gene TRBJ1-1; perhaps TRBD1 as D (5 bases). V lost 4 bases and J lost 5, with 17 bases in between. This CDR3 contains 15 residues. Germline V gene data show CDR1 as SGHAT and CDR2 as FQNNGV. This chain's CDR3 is CASSSAGHGGTEAFF. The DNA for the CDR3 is TGTGCCAGCAGCTCAGCGGGGCATGGCGGGACTGAAGCTTTCTTT.

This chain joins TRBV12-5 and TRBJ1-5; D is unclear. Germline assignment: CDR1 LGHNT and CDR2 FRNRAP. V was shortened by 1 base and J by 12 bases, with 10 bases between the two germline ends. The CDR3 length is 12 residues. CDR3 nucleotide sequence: TGTGCTAGTGGTTTGGAGGCGGGGAGCCAGCATTTT. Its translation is CASGLEAGSQHF. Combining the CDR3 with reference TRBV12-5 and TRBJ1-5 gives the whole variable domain DARVTQTPRHKVTEMGQEVTMRCQPILGHNTVFWYRQTMMQGLELLAYFRNRAPLDDSGMPKDRFSAEMPDATLATLKIQPSEPRDSAVYFCASGLEAGSQHFGDGTRLSIL.

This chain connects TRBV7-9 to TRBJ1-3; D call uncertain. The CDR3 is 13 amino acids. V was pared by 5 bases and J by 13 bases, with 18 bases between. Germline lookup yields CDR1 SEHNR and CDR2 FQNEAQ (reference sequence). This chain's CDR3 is CASSLDAISRIYF. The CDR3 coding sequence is TGTGCCAGCAGCCTAGACGCTATATCTCGGATATATTTT.

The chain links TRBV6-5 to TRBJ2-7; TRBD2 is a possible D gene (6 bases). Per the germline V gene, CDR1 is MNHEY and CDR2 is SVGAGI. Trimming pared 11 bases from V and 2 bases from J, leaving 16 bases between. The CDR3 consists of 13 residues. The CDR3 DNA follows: TGTGCCCTCGGCGGGGTGAAGGCCTACGAGCAGTACTTC. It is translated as CALGGVKAYEQYF.

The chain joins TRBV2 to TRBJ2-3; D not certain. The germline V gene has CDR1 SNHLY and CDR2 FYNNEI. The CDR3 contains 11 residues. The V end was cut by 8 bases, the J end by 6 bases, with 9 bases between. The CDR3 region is CASSTTDTQYF. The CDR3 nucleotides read TGTGCCAGCTCTACTACTGATACGCAGTATTTT. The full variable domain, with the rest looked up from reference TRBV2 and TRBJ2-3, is EPEVTQTPSHQVTQMGQEVILRCVPISNHLYFYWYRQILGQKVEFLVSFYNNEISEKSEIFDDQFSVERPDGSNFTLKIRSTKLEDSAMYFCASSTTDTQYFGPGTRLTVL.

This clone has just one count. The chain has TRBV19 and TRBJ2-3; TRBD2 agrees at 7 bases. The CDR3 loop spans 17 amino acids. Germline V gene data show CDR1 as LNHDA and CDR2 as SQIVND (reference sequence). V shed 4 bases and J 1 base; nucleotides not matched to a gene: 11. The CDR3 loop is CASSTKLATGGTDTQYF. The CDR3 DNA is TGTGCCAGTAGTACTAAACTAGCGACTGGGGGCACAGATACGCAGTATTTT.